Following are 13 T cell receptor beta chains from one sample sequenced in a study of spatial heterogeneity in lung cancer. Time point described: sample taken at primary tumor resection. Unsorted whole RNA of tumor, nontumor lung or frozen PBMC was sequenced. MiXCR, applied by TCRdb to the 5' RACE reads, yields one record per CDR3 protein. The sample carries over 9,500 distinct CDR3 sequences, roughly 4% recorded once. The sequences come from normal lung tissue next to the tumor, collected at surgery. Receptors were obtained from a male donor with early-stage non-small cell lung cancer.

Many counts were recorded for this clonotype. Being off target in a library aimed at alpha chains, this beta chain has a size of little meaning. The J gene is TRBJ2-3, the V gene TRBV27; possibly TRBD1 or TRBD2 for D (6 bases each). The CDR3 consists of 13 residues. V lost 6 bases, J lost 8 bases, and 15 bases lay in between. In germline, CDR1 is MNHEY, CDR2 SMNVEV (reference sequence). Here the CDR3 reads CASSQGGLATQYF. The CDR3 nucleotides read TGTGCCAGCAGCCAAGGGGGACTCGCTACGCAGTATTTT.

This clonotype has a count of ten or more. As an off-target read in a library built for alpha chains, this beta chain has a frequency of little significance. The chain uses TRBV6-2 or TRBV6-3 and TRBJ1-5; tentative D call: TRBD1 (6 bases). Germline V gene data show CDR1 as MNHEY and CDR2 as SVGEGT. Trimming cost V 2 bases and J 7 bases, with 12 bases left between them. The CDR3 runs to 14 residues. Here the CDR3 DNA reads TGTGCCAGCAGTTACCCGGGGGCTGGGCAGCCCCAGCATTTT. Encoded protein: CASSYPGAGQPQHF.

With respect to this clonotype: Within a library made for alpha chains, this beta chain is off target, and its count is uninformative. The chain is built from TRBV6-2 or TRBV6-3 and TRBJ2-1; 7 nucleotides line up with TRBD1. The CDR3 spans 16 residues. Germline V lookup: CDR1 MNHEY, CDR2 SVGEGT. J was trimmed by 7 bases and V by 7 bases; bases with no gene match: 16. CDR3 sequence (DNA): TGTGCCAGCATCCCCAATGGGGACAGCTTACCTAATGAGCAGTTCTTC. Encoded protein: CASIPNGDSLPNEQFF.

Relative to its sample, this clonotype is medium-sized (0.01 to 0.1%). This beta chain slipped into a library made for alpha chains as a stray read, so its size is not meaningful. J is TRBJ1-2 and V is TRBV11-2; no clear D gene. The CDR3 is 14 amino acids. V shed 0 bases and J shed 4 bases, with 9 bases lying between them. CDR1 is SGHAT, CDR2 FQNNGV, per germline. DNA for the CDR3: TGTGCCAGCAGCTTAGATTGGGTGAGCTATGGCTACACCTTC. Amino acids: CASSLDWVSYGYTF. The variable domain in full, completed from reference TRBV11-2 and TRBJ1-2, reads EAGVAQSPRYKIIEKRQSVAFWCNPISGHATLYWYQQILGQGPKLLIQFQNNGVVDDSQLPKDRFSAERLKGVDSTLKIQPAKLEDSAVYLCASSLDWVSYGYTFGSGTRLTVV.

This clonotype was seen ten or more times. This beta chain slipped into a library made for alpha chains as a stray read, so its size is not meaningful. This chain uses TRBV5-4 with TRBJ2-3; no definite D call. Germline V CDR1 and CDR2: SGHNT, YYREEE (reference sequence). V lost 0 bases to trimming and J lost 5 bases, with 7 bases between them. CDR3 size: 13 residues. This CDR3 reads CASSLGHRDTQYF. The CDR3 DNA sequence: TGTGCCAGCAGCTTGGGGCACAGAGATACGCAGTATTTT.

By share, this clonotype counts as medium-sized. Because this beta chain is a stray read in a library intended to capture alpha chains, its abundance should not be given much weight. The gene calls are TRBV7-9 and TRBJ2-1; 14 nucleotides align to TRBD2. Germline CDR1 and CDR2: SEHNR and FQNEAQ (reference sequence). The ends lost 6 bases at V and 7 bases at J; junction bases unmatched: 5. There are 15 residues in the CDR3. CDR3 loop: CASSLGLAGVNEQFF. In DNA, the CDR3 is TGTGCCAGCAGTTTGGGACTAGCGGGAGTGAATGAGCAGTTCTTC.

This clonotype was counted at least ten times. Because this beta chain is a stray read in a library intended to capture alpha chains, its abundance should not be given much weight. The chain has TRBV29-1 and TRBJ1-2; 9 bases are shared with TRBD1. From germline, CDR1 is SQVTM and CDR2 ANQGSEA. The J segment lost 4 bases and the V segment lost 7 bases, leaving 4 bases of the junction unmatched. This CDR3 is 12 amino acids long. The CDR3 is CSGGGQGYGYTF. The CDR3, as DNA: TGCAGCGGCGGGGGACAGGGCTATGGCTACACCTTC.

This clonotype was counted ten times or more. Since it is a stray read in a library aimed at alpha chains, this beta chain has a size that is not meaningful. CDR3 in amino acids: CASSTRQGGRTGELFF. CDR3 bases: TGTGCCAGCAGCACCCGACAGGGGGGCCGCACCGGGGAGCTGTTTTTT. This chain links TRBV11-3 with TRBJ2-2, with 9 bases that match TRBD1. In germline, CDR1 is SGHNT, CDR2 YENEEA. V was clipped by 5 bases and J by 4 bases; unmatched bases: 8. The CDR3 extends over 16 amino acids. Based on the CDR3 plus reference TRBV11-3 and TRBJ2-2, the full variable domain is EAGVVQSPRYKIIEKKQPVAFWCNPISGHNTLYWYLQNLGQGPELLIRYENEEAVDDSQLPKDRFSAERLKGVDSTLKIQPAELGDSAVYLCASSTRQGGRTGELFFGEGSRLTVL.

This clonotype is medium-sized in the sample. For a library built for alpha chains, this beta chain is a stray read; little rests on its size. The chain couples TRBV2 to TRBJ1-1; D gene uncertain. The CDR3 contains 12 residues. Trimming cost V 2 bases and J 3 bases, with 4 bases left between them. Germline CDR1 is SNHLY and CDR2 is FYNNEI. The CDR3 DNA sequence: TGTGCCAGCAGTGAACAGGACACTGAAGCTTTCTTT. Protein: CASSEQDTEAFF.

This clonotype is medium-sized (0.01 to 0.1%) by share. A library made for alpha chains picked up this beta chain off target, so its size means little. This chain joins TRBV7-9 and TRBJ2-3, with 7 nucleotides matching TRBD1. V shed 1 base and J 2 bases; nucleotides not matched to a gene: 3. This CDR3 contains 15 residues. Germline loops: CDR1 SEHNR, CDR2 FQNEAQ (reference sequence). DNA for the CDR3: TGTGCCAGCAGCTTAGGGGACAGAGACACAGATACGCAGTATTTT. It codes for CASSLGDRDTDTQYF.

This clonotype was seen many times. This beta chain turned up in a library designed for alpha chains; as an off-target read, its abundance says little. The V call is TRBV5-1, the J call TRBJ1-6; 10 bases line up with TRBD1. J was trimmed by 10 bases and V by 4 bases; bases with no gene match: 8. Germline CDR1 and CDR2: SGHRS and YFSETQ. The CDR3 has 15 residues. As DNA, the CDR3 is TGCGCCAGCAGCCTGTCCGGGACAGGGGTCTCACCCCTCCACTTT. Its translation: CASSLSGTGVSPLHF.

This clonotype has at least ten counts. The library was prepared for alpha chains; this beta chain is a stray read, so its frequency means little. This rearrangement joins TRBV20-1 to TRBJ1-5; D ambiguous. The CDR3 is 14 residues long. The V end was cut by 3 bases, the J end by 3 bases, with 12 bases between. The germline V gene has CDR1 DFQATT and CDR2 SNEGSKA (reference sequence). The CDR3 DNA sequence: TGCAGTGCTAGTGCACGACGGACCAATCAGCCCCAGCATTTT. Amino acid sequence: CSASARRTNQPQHF.

By share of the sample, this clonotype is large. This beta chain is an off-target read within a library intended for alpha chains, so its frequency means little. The V and J genes are TRBV29-1 and TRBJ2-1; D call uncertain. This CDR3 has 12 amino acids. V lost 0 bases, J lost 6 bases, and 6 bases lay in between. Per the germline V gene, CDR1 is SQVTM and CDR2 is ANQGSEA. CDR3 sequence: CSVEERSNEQFF. As DNA, the CDR3 is TGCAGCGTTGAAGAGCGGAGCAATGAGCAGTTCTTC.